Shown below are 5 T cell receptor beta chains from a single sample sequenced in a study of T cell responses to AZD1222 COVID-19 vaccine. Only in-frame clones appear in the TCRdb table, and some are missing; sequencing was by immunoSEQ multiplex PCR. The top ten hold about 4% of the sample, which has some 120,000 clones, 70% to 90% seen once. This sample comprised peripheral blood, obtained on day 0 of MenACWY control vaccination. The receptors derive from an adult in good health.

The chain joins TRBV3-1 (or the pseudogene TRBV3-2) to TRBJ2-6; D call uncertain. The CDR3 is 13 residues long. V was pared by 2 bases and J by 4 bases, with 3 bases between. The germline gives CDR1 LGHDT, CDR2 YNNKEL (reference sequence). The CDR3 nucleotides are TGTGCCAGCAGCCAAACAGGGGCCAACGTCCTGACTTTC. Protein sequence: CASSQTGANVLTF.

This chain links TRBV10-1 with TRBJ1-1; the D is unclear. The V gene's germline CDR1 is WNHNN and CDR2 SYGVQD (reference sequence). Trimming pared 5 bases from V and 3 bases from J, leaving 10 bases between. The CDR3 loop spans 13 amino acids. The CDR3, as DNA: TGCGCCAGCAGTCTAGGAGCAGACACTGAAGCTTTCTTT. As protein: CASSLGADTEAFF.

This clone was counted once. The V call is TRBV5-4, the J call TRBJ2-1; D possibly corresponds to TRBD2 (6 bases). CDR1 is SGHNT and CDR2 is YYREEE in the germline V gene (reference sequence). V lost 1 base, J lost 0 bases, and 8 bases lay in between. The CDR3 is 15 residues long. The CDR3 spells CASSLISGSYNEQFF. The CDR3 DNA sequence: TGTGCCAGCAGCTTGATTAGCGGCTCCTACAATGAGCAGTTCTTC.

The chain links TRBV5-1 to TRBJ1-4; D is unresolved. The CDR3 has 14 residues. Germline V gene lookup returns CDR1 SGHRS and CDR2 YFSETQ. The V and J ends lost 0 bases and 0 bases respectively, with 3 bases between them. Here the CDR3 reads CASSLGATNEKLFF. The CDR3 DNA sequence: TGCGCCAGCAGCTTGGGGGCAACTAATGAAAAACTGTTTTTT.

V is TRBV2 and J is TRBJ1-2; the match to TRBD1 covers 9 bases. The CDR3 covers 12 residues. Germline CDR1 is SNHLY and CDR2 is FYNNEI. The V segment lost 7 bases and the J segment 8 bases; nucleotides outside the gene matches: 5. The CDR3 loop reads CASTTGTGGYTF. The CDR3 region has the DNA TGTGCCAGCACCACCGGGACAGGGGGCTACACCTTC.